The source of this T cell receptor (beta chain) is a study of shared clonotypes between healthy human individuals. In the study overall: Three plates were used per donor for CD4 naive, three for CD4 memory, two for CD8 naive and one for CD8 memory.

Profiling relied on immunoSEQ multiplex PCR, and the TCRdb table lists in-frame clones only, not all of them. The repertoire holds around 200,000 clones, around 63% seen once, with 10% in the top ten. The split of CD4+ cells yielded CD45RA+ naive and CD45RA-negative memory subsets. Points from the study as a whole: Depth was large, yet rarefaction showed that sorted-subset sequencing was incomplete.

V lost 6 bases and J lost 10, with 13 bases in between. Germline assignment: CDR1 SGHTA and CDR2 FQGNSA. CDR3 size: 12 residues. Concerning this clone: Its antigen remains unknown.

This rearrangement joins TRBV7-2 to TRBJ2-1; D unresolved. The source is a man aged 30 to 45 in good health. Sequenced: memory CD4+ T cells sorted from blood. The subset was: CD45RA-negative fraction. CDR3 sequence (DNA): TGTGCCAGCAGTCTCCCATCCCCAGAGCAGTTCTTC. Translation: CASSLPSPEQFF.